These 27 T cell receptor beta chains were sequenced from one sample in a study of CD8 T cells in Susac syndrome. RNA amounts of about 0.5 to 1 ug underwent reverse transcription with random hexamers. TCRdb itself ran the immunoSEQ multiplex PCR reads through MiXCR, one entry per CDR3 protein. Among about 300,000 distinct CDR3 sequences listed, 85% were seen once. The material sequenced was CD8+ T cells from PBMCs. Receptor source: a human donor with multiple sclerosis.

The chain has TRBV30 and TRBJ2-2; D is unresolved. This CDR3 has 12 amino acids. Deletions cut 3 bases from V and 8 bases from J, with 10 bases between. Germline lookup yields CDR1 GTSNPN and CDR2 SVGIG (reference sequence). For the CDR3, the DNA is TGTGCCTGGAGCCCAATCGGGGGGGAGCTGTTTTTT. Encoded protein: CAWSPIGGELFF. The full variable domain, with the rest looked up from reference TRBV30 and TRBJ2-2, is SQTIHQWPATLVQPVGSPLSLECTVEGTSNPNLYWYRQAAGRGLQLLFYSVGIGQISSEVPQNLSASRPQDRQFILSSKKLLLSDSGFYLCAWSPIGGELFFGEGSRLTVL.

V is TRBV4-3 and J is TRBJ1-5; 7 bases map to TRBD1. From germline, CDR1 is LGHNA and CDR2 YSLEER. With V trimmed by 4 bases and J by 5 bases, 8 bases remained unmatched. CDR3 length: 15 residues. CDR3 coding DNA: TGCGCCAGCAGCCCGTGGTGGGACAGTGATCAGCCCCAGCATTTT. Translating gives CASSPWWDSDQPQHF.

The DNA of the CDR3 is TGTGCCAGCAGTTACGCTACTAGCGGTTGGGAGCAGTTCTTC. The encoded protein is CASSYATSGWEQFF. The chain recombines TRBV6-5 with TRBJ2-1; 8 positions agree with TRBD2. The CDR3 length is 14 residues. Trimming cost V 2 bases and J 10 bases; bases outside gene matches: 7. CDR1 is MNHEY, CDR2 SVGAGI, per germline.

This clonotype was seen only once. The chain couples TRBV25-1 to TRBJ2-5; D assignment may be TRBD1 or TRBD2 (5 bases each). Germline-derived CDR1 and CDR2 are MGHDK and SYGVNS. This CDR3 region has 14 residues. V dropped 6 bases and J dropped 9 bases, with 20 bases sitting between them. CDR3 nucleotides: TGTGCCAGCAGGGAAGGGACGGAAAACGGGGCCCAGTACTTC. It encodes CASREGTENGAQYF.

The V and J genes are TRBV6-5 and TRBJ1-1; 9 bases are shared with TRBD1. The V and J ends lost 3 bases and 3 bases, in that order; junction bases with no gene match: 5. CDR3 length: 15 residues. The germline gives CDR1 MNHEY, CDR2 SVGAGI. DNA for the CDR3: TGTGCCAGCAGTTATTCGACAGGGGGATACACTGAAGCTTTCTTT. Translating gives CASSYSTGGYTEAFF.

This chain uses TRBV27 with TRBJ2-3, with 9 nucleotides matching TRBD1. Per germline, CDR1 MNHEY and CDR2 SMNVEV (reference sequence). CDR3 length: 16 residues. V was clipped by 5 bases and J by 8 bases; unmatched bases: 14. The DNA of the CDR3 is TGTGCCAGCAGTCCGATAGGACAGGGGTTCTTGGTTACGCAGTATTTT. This gives the protein CASSPIGQGFLVTQYF.

This chain connects TRBV30 to TRBJ2-4; D may be TRBD1 (6 bases). Germline V gene lookup returns CDR1 GTSNPN and CDR2 SVGIG (reference sequence). This CDR3 contains 16 residues. The V gene lost 2 bases and the J gene lost 0 bases, with 14 bases spanning the gap. The CDR3 loop is CAWSTTGFLAKNIQYF. CDR3 DNA sequence: TGTGCCTGGAGTACAACAGGGTTTCTAGCCAAAAACATTCAGTACTTC.

A few counts support this clonotype. The rearrangement links TRBV4-1 to TRBJ2-7; perhaps TRBD2 as D (5 bases). Germline V gene lookup returns CDR1 MGHRA and CDR2 YSYEKL. The CDR3 covers 17 residues. Trimming stripped 0 bases from V and 0 bases from J, with 15 bases between. The CDR3 reads CASSQEERSGSSYEQYF. CDR3 nucleotides: TGCGCCAGCAGCCAAGAGGAAAGAAGCGGAAGCTCCTACGAGCAGTACTTC.

The chain uses TRBV19 and TRBJ1-5, with 8 nucleotides matching TRBD1. The CDR3 contains 14 residues. V shed 6 bases, J shed 4 bases, and the junction held 5 bases outside the gene matches. Germline loops: CDR1 LNHDA, CDR2 SQIVND (reference sequence). The CDR3 is CASSMTGANQPQHF. The CDR3 nucleotides read TGTGCCAGTAGCATGACAGGGGCTAATCAGCCCCAGCATTTT.

J is TRBJ2-3 and V is TRBV13; 10 bases fit TRBD2. The CDR3 length is 13 residues. Trimming cost V 6 bases and J 4 bases; bases outside gene matches: 1. Germline CDR1 and CDR2: PRHDT and FYEKMQ (reference sequence). CDR3 residues: CASRLAGPDTQYF. In DNA form, the CDR3 reads TGTGCCAGCAGACTAGCGGGACCAGATACGCAGTATTTT.

The chain combines TRBV20-1 with TRBJ2-1; 13 bases fit TRBD2. Losses at the gene ends were 6 bases for V and 15 bases for J; bases not matched to a gene: 14. Per germline, CDR1 DFQATT and CDR2 SNEGSKA (reference sequence). This CDR3 contains 14 residues. DNA of the CDR3: TGCAGTGCCCCATGGGGACTAGCGGGAATGGGGGGGTTCTTC. Its protein product is CSAPWGLAGMGGFF.

The chain links TRBV12-3 or TRBV12-4 to TRBJ1-1; D is unclear. V was shortened by 6 bases and J by 0 bases, with 17 bases between the two germline ends. This CDR3 spans 16 amino acids. The CDR3 sequence is CASSPLIQRMNTEAFF. The CDR3 DNA sequence: TGTGCCAGCAGCCCTCTTATACAACGGATGAACACTGAAGCTTTCTTT.

This chain uses TRBV28 with TRBJ2-2; a possible D gene is TRBD2 (5 bases). Trimming shortened V by 2 bases and J by 1 base, and 14 bases separated the two germline ends. CDR3 size: 17 residues. The germline CDR1 and CDR2 sequences are MDHEN and SYDVKM. In DNA form, the CDR3 reads TGTGCCAGCAGTTTAGACTCCGGACTCCTGAACACCGGGGAGCTGTTTTTT. Translation gives CASSLDSGLLNTGELFF.

The rearrangement uses TRBV6-5 and TRBJ2-2; D is uncertain. Germline V gives CDR1 MNHEY, CDR2 SVGAGI. The CDR3 covers 14 residues. The V end was cut by 0 bases, the J end by 5 bases, with 7 bases between. In nucleotides, the CDR3 is TGTGCCAGCAGTTACTCCCCCCAGACCGGGGAGCTGTTTTTT. Translating it yields CASSYSPQTGELFF.

This clonotype was observed once. This chain joins TRBV5-5 and TRBJ1-3; the D is unclear. Trimming left V 0 bases short and J 5 bases short, with 3 bases between. CDR1 and CDR2 from the germline V gene are SGHKS and YYEKEE (reference sequence). This CDR3 spans 12 amino acids. CDR3 sequence (DNA): TGTGCCAGCAGCTTGGGCCGAAACACCATATATTTT. As protein: CASSLGRNTIYF.

This chain uses TRBV12-3 or TRBV12-4 with TRBJ1-3; D call uncertain. The CDR3 is made up of 15 amino acids. V lost 3 bases and J lost 4, with 13 bases in between. This CDR3 is CASSLDRIDGNTIYF. The CDR3 nucleotides are TGTGCCAGCAGTTTGGACCGAATCGACGGAAACACCATATATTTT.

J is TRBJ1-1 and V is TRBV12-3 or TRBV12-4; 7 bases fit TRBD1. V was clipped by 3 bases and J by 5 bases; unmatched bases: 0. The length of the CDR3 is 12 residues. Written as DNA, the CDR3 is TGTGCCAGCAGTTTGACAGGGACTGAAGCTTTCTTT. Its protein is CASSLTGTEAFF.

The chain uses TRBV20-1 and TRBJ2-7; 9 bases map to TRBD1. The CDR3 runs 14 residues. After removal of 5 bases from V and 2 bases from J, the junction contained 7 bases not matched to a gene. Germline CDR1 and CDR2: DFQATT and SNEGSKA (reference sequence). DNA for the CDR3: TGCAGTGCTCAGGACCGGGACAGGGCCTACGAGCAGTACTTC. Amino acids: CSAQDRDRAYEQYF.

This clonotype was recorded once. The V gene is TRBV5-1, the J gene TRBJ2-7, with 8 bases matching TRBD2. Trimming took 5 bases from V and 4 from J; bases not matched to a gene: 8. This CDR3 contains 14 residues. Germline values: CDR1 SGHRS, CDR2 YFSETQ. The CDR3 protein is CASRPSGTRYEQYF. CDR3 bases: TGCGCCAGCAGACCATCCGGGACTAGATACGAGCAGTACTTC.

V is TRBV27 and J is TRBJ1-1, with TRBD1 as a possible D gene (6 bases). Germline CDR1 is MNHEY and CDR2 is SMNVEV (reference sequence). The V end was cut by 8 bases, the J end by 6 bases, with 13 bases between. The CDR3 has 12 residues. In DNA, the CDR3 is TGTGCCAGCCGCAGGGGACACGCTGAAGCTTTCTTT. It is translated as CASRRGHAEAFF.

The V and J genes are TRBV7-2 and TRBJ2-7; tentative D call: TRBD2 (6 bases). Germline V gene sequence: CDR1 SGHTA, CDR2 FQGNSA. The V and J ends lost 7 bases and 0 bases respectively, with 16 bases between them. The CDR3 contains 15 residues. DNA for the CDR3: TGTGCCAGCAACGACCCGGGACTGAACTCCTACGAGCAGTACTTC. It is translated as CASNDPGLNSYEQYF.

A single count supports this clonotype. The chain joins TRBV6-2 or TRBV6-3 to TRBJ1-4, with TRBD1 as a possible D gene (6 bases). V gave up 0 bases and J gave up 2 bases, with 16 bases separating them. Germline V gives CDR1 MNHEY, CDR2 SVGEGT. The CDR3 extends over 18 amino acids. CDR3 nucleotide sequence: TGTGCCAGCAGTTACTCGATACAGGGAGGGGCGACTAATGAAAAACTGTTTTTT. This codes for CASSYSIQGGATNEKLFF.

The V call is TRBV6-5, the J call TRBJ2-7; 11 bases are shared with TRBD2. This CDR3 has 17 amino acids. J gave up 0 bases and V 0 bases, and 4 bases lay outside the gene matches. Germline CDR1 and CDR2: MNHEY and SVGAGI. Here the CDR3 reads CASSYSGLAVTSYEQYF. The CDR3 DNA is TGTGCCAGCAGTTACTCGGGACTAGCGGTTACCTCCTACGAGCAGTACTTC.

The chain carries TRBV6-2 or TRBV6-3 and TRBJ2-3; 8 nucleotides agree with TRBD2. The germline V gene encodes CDR1 MNHEY and CDR2 SVGEGT. Trimming took 7 bases from V and 2 from J; bases not matched to a gene: 17. The length of the CDR3 is 18 residues. CDR3 sequence: CASTGRDSGVPYTDTQYF. The CDR3 region has the DNA TGTGCCAGCACCGGACGGGATAGCGGGGTACCTTACACAGATACGCAGTATTTT.

CDR3 DNA: TGTGCCAGCAGTGAAGTCATGGCGGACCGAGGGAACACTGAAGCTTTCTTT. Its translation: CASSEVMADRGNTEAFF. V usage is TRBV2 and J usage is TRBJ1-1; D is uncertain. V lost 1 base and J lost 1, with 16 bases in between. This CDR3 spans 17 amino acids. Germline CDR1 SNHLY, CDR2 FYNNEI.

In regard to this clonotype: This CDR3 is missing its conserved last phenylalanine or tryptophan, likely due to a read error. The rearrangement joins TRBV29-1 to TRBJ2-7; TRBD2 is a possible D gene (5 bases). Trimming removed 7 bases at V and 2 bases at J, with 18 bases between. The CDR3 is made up of 14 amino acids. CDR1 is SQVTM and CDR2 is ANQGSEA in the germline V gene. The CDR3 reads CSAELDSEPYEQYS. The CDR3 nucleotides are TGCAGCGCCGAACTAGATTCTGAACCCTACGAGCAGTACTCC.

The chain recombines TRBV12-3 or TRBV12-4 with TRBJ2-7, with TRBD2 matching 7 bases. J lost 0 bases, V lost 4 bases, and 6 bases had no gene match. This CDR3 has 15 amino acids. CDR3 coding DNA: TGTGCCAGCAGTTCTGGCGGGGGAATCTCCTACGAGCAGTACTTC. Residues: CASSSGGGISYEQYF.